The source of this TCR beta chain is a study of shared clonotypes between healthy human individuals. Produced via immunoSEQ multiplex PCR; TCRdb's table is partial and in-frame only. The sample records around 350,000 clones, 73% being singletons. CDR1 MDHEN and CDR2 SYDVKM come from the germline V gene. CDR3 length: 16 amino acids. The ends were cut back, 4 bases at V and 5 bases at J, with 18 bases in the middle. The receptor's source is a man aged 25-45 years in good health. Sequenced input: memory CD4+ T cells sorted from blood. Specified subset: CD45RA-negative fraction. This sequence joins TRBV28 and TRBJ2-1, with D perhaps TRBD2 (6 bases). Written as DNA, the CDR3 is TGTGCCAGCAGTTCCCTGGGAGGTTCGAGGAACAATGAGCAGTTCTTC. This sequence encodes CASSSLGGSRNNEQFF.